This T cell receptor beta chain was recorded in a study of blood T cell repertoires in COVID-19. Whole-study context: T cells, B-cell-depleted T cells, or PBMCs supplied cDNA or gDNA.

Only in-frame clones appear in the TCRdb table, and some are missing; sequencing was by immunoSEQ multiplex PCR. The data contain approximately 390,000 clones, roughly 89% of them singletons. V was clipped by 0 bases and J by 2 bases, with 11 bases between them. Germline V gene data show CDR1 as SGHRS and CDR2 as YFSETQ. The CDR3 contains 16 residues. Material for sequencing was peripheral blood. V and J are TRBV5-1 and TRBJ2-2; D is ambiguous. This receptor was identified in a man between 18 and 35 years old with active or convalescent COVID-19. The CDR3: CASSLVALGNTGELFF. The CDR3 DNA reads as TGCGCCAGCAGCTTGGTGGCTCTTGGTAACACCGGGGAGCTGTTTTTT.